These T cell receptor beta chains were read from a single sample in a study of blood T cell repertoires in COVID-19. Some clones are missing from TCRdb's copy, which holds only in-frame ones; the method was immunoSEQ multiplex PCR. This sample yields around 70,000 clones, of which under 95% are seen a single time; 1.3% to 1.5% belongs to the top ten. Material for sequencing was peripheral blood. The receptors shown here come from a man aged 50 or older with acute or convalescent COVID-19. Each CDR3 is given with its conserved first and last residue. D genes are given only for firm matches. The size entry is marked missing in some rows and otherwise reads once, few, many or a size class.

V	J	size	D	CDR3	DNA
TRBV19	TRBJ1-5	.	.	CASSATGRLGQPQHF	TGTGCCAGTAGTGCAACAGGTCGGCTTGGTCAGCCCCAGCATTTT
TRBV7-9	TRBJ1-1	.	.	CASSPHQQNTEAFF	TGTGCCAGCAGCCCCCATCAACAGAACACTGAAGCTTTCTTT
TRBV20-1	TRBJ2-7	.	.	CSASRTRTSYEQYF	TGCAGTGCTAGTCGGACACGCACCTCCTACGAGCAGTACTTC
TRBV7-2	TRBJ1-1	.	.	CASSLVAQGYTEAFF	TGTGCCAGCAGCTTAGTTGCGCAGGGTTACACTGAAGCTTTCTTT
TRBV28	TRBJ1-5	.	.	CASSPRGYSNQPQHF	TGTGCCAGCAGTCCTCGGGGGTATAGCAATCAGCCCCAGCATTTT
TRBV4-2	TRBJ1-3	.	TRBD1	CASSQDYGQGTGNTIYF	TGTGCCAGCAGCCAAGATTACGGACAGGGGACTGGAAACACCATATATTTT
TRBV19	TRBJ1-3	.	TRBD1	CASIRTGGNTIYF	TGTGCCAGTATTCGGACAGGAGGAAACACCATATATTTT
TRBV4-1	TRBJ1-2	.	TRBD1	CASSQWVRDRAPDNYGYTF	TGCGCCAGCAGCCAATGGGTGCGGGACAGGGCGCCGGATAACTATGGCTACACCTTC
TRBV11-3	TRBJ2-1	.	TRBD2	CASSSSSGGVNEQFF	TGTGCCAGCAGCTCGAGCAGCGGGGGGGTGAATGAGCAGTTCTTC
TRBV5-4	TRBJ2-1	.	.	CASSLPGSSYNEQFF	TGTGCCAGCAGCCTGCCGGGGAGCTCCTACAATGAGCAGTTCTTC
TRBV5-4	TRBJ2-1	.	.	CASSLAAGRNNEQFF	TGTGCCAGCAGCCTTGCGGCGGGACGTAACAATGAGCAGTTCTTC
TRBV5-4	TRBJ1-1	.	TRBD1	CASSLAIGQEGTEAFF	TGTGCCAGCAGCTTGGCCATCGGACAGGAGGGTACTGAAGCTTTCTTT
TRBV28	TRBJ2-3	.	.	CASTSSPTGVGTDTQYF	TGTGCCAGCACCTCCTCTCCAACAGGAGTCGGCACAGATACGCAGTATTTT
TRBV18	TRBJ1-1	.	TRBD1	CASSAAGQSMNTEAFF	TGTGCCAGCTCCGCTGCGGGACAGTCTATGAACACTGAAGCTTTCTTT
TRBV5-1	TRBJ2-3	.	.	CASSLWTVRLTDTQYF	TGCGCCAGCAGCTTGTGGACAGTACGTCTTACAGATACGCAGTATTTT
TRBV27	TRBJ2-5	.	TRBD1	CASSQTGGQETQYF	TGTGCCAGCAGTCAAACAGGGGGCCAAGAGACCCAGTACTTC
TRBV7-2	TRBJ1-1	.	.	CASSRAGPSSEAFF	TGTGCCAGCAGCCGTGCGGGACCATCTTCTGAAGCTTTCTTT
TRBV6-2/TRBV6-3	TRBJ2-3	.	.	CASSYPGDTQYF	TGTGCCAGCAGTTACCCGGGAGATACGCAGTATTTT
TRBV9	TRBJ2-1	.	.	CASSISGQNSYNEQFF	TGTGCCAGCAGCATTTCAGGACAGAACTCCTACAATGAGCAGTTCTTC
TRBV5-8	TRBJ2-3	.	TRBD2	CASPPTGTTTDTQYF	TGTGCCAGCCCGCCGACCGGGACTACGACAGATACGCAGTATTTT
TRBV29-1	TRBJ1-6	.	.	CSVRTVDNSPLHF	TGCAGCGTTCGAACCGTAGATAATTCACCCCTCCACTTT
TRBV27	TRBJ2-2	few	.	CASSEAPANTGELFF	TGTGCCAGCAGCGAAGCCCCCGCGAACACCGGGGAGCTGTTTTTT
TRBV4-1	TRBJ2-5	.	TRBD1	CASSQASGTGGFQETQYF	TGCGCCAGCAGCCAAGCATCTGGGACAGGGGGATTCCAAGAGACCCAGTACTTC
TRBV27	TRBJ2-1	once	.	CASSLGDGRPGEQFF	TGTGCCAGCAGCCTAGGGGACGGGAGACCCGGCGAGCAGTTCTTC
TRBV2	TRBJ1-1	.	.	CASSEEGRHTEAFF	TGTGCCAGCAGCGAGGAGGGGAGGCACACTGAAGCTTTCTTT
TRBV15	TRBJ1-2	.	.	CATSRGGALRDGYTF	TGTGCCACCAGCAGAGGTGGGGCTTTAAGGGATGGCTACACCTTC
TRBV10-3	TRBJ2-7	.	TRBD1	CAISEGTGEHYEQYF	TGTGCCATCAGTGAAGGGACAGGGGAGCACTACGAGCAGTACTTC
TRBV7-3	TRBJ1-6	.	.	CASSEQGGGNSPLHF	TGTGCCAGCAGCGAACAGGGTGGAGGTAATTCACCCCTCCACTTT
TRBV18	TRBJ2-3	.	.	CASSPGQTPTDTQYF	TGTGCCAGCTCGCCGGGACAAACACCCACAGATACGCAGTATTTT
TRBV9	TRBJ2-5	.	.	CASSVQGGETQYF	TGTGCCAGCAGCGTTCAGGGTGGGGAGACCCAGTACTTC
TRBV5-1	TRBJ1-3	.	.	CASSLAKSPGNTIYF	TGCGCCAGCAGCTTGGCTAAATCGCCTGGAAACACCATATATTTT
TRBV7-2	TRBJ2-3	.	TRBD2	CASSLLGLSTDTQYF	TGTGCCAGCAGCCTACTGGGACTATCGACAGATACGCAGTATTTT
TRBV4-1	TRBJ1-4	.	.	CASSQGRGVDEKLFF	TGCGCCAGCAGCCAAGGGAGGGGTGTGGATGAAAAACTGTTTTTT
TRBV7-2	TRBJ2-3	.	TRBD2	CASSPRGAGNTDTQYF	TGTGCCAGCAGCCCGCGGGGGGCGGGGAACACAGATACGCAGTATTTT
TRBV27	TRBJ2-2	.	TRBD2	CASSQLTGGPTTGELFF	TGTGCCAGCAGTCAATTAACGGGAGGGCCAACCACCGGGGAGCTGTTTTTT
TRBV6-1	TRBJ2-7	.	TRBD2	CASSDPGLAGGLVYEQYF	TGTGCCAGCAGTGACCCGGGACTAGCGGGAGGATTGGTCTACGAGCAGTACTTC
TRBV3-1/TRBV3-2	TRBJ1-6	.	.	CASSQGGPVLHF	TGTGCCAGCAGCCAAGGTGGGCCAGTGCTCCACTTT
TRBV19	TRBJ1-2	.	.	CASSPGIQQDYGYTF	TGTGCCAGTAGTCCTGGGATTCAACAGGACTATGGCTACACCTTC
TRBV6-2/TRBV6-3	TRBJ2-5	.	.	CASSVGAGQETQYF	TGTGCCAGCAGTGTAGGGGCTGGTCAAGAGACCCAGTACTTC
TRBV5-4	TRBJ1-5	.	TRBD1	CASSNTGGDGDQPQHF	TGTGCCAGCAGTAATACAGGGGGGGATGGGGATCAGCCCCAGCATTTT
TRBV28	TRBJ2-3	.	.	CASTSASTDTQYF	TGTGCCAGCACCAGTGCTAGCACAGATACGCAGTATTTT
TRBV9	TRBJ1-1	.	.	CASSASDRHKNTEAFF	TGTGCCAGCAGCGCCTCAGACAGGCATAAGAACACTGAAGCTTTCTTT
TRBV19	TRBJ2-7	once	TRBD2	CASSIASGSRYEQYF	TGTGCCAGTAGTATAGCGAGCGGGAGTAGGTACGAGCAGTACTTC
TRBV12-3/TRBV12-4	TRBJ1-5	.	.	CASRREGNQPQHF	TGTGCCAGCAGGAGGGAAGGCAATCAGCCCCAGCATTTT
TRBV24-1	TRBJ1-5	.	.	CATSSRLINQPQHF	TGTGCCACCAGTTCTCGACTGATCAATCAGCCCCAGCATTTT
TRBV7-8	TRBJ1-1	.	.	CASSLLLSLKPTEAFF	TGTGCCAGCAGCTTACTGCTTTCTCTGAAGCCCACTGAAGCTTTCTTT
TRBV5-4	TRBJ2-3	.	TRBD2	CASSGGLAGVSTDTQYF	TGTGCCAGCAGCGGGGGACTAGCGGGGGTTAGCACAGATACGCAGTATTTT
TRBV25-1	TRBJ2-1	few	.	CASSRDTTYNEQFF	TGTGCCAGCAGCCGGGACACTACTTACAATGAGCAGTTCTTC
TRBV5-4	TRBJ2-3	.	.	CASSSRDTQYF	TGTGCCAGCAGCTCTCGAGATACGCAGTATTTT
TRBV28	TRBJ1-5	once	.	CASSPSIGNSQGQPQHF	TGTGCCAGCAGCCCCTCAATCGGGAACAGCCAAGGACAGCCCCAGCATTTT
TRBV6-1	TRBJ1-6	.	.	CASSELRGPGSYNSPLHF	TGTGCCAGCAGTGAATTGCGGGGCCCTGGCTCCTATAATTCACCCCTCCACTTT
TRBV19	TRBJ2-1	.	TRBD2	CASSLAGVNEQFF	TGTGCCAGTAGCCTAGCGGGGGTGAATGAGCAGTTCTTC
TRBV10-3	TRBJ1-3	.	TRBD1	CAIREGQGTGNTIYF	TGTGCCATCAGGGAGGGACAGGGGACTGGAAACACCATATATTTT
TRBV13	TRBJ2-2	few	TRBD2	CASSLQGLAGVHTGELFF	TGTGCCAGCAGCTTACAGGGACTAGCGGGAGTGCACACCGGGGAGCTGTTTTTT
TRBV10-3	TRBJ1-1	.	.	CAISDRPDMNTEAFF	TGTGCCATCAGTGACCGTCCAGACATGAACACTGAAGCTTTCTTT